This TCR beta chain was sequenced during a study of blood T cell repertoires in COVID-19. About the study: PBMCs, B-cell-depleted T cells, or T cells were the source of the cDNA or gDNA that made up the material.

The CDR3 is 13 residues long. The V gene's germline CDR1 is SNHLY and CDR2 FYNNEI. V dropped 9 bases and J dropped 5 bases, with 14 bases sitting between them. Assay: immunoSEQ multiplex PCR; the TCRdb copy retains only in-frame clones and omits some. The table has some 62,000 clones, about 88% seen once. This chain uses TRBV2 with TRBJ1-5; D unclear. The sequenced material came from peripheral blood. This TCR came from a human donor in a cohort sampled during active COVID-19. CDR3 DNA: TGTGCCAGTAGGGAACTTAATCATCAGCCCCAGCATTTT. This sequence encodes CASRELNHQPQHF.